Listed below are T cell receptor beta chains from one sample, sequenced in a study of cytomegalovirus exposure and HLA in healthy donors. Assay: immunoSEQ multiplex PCR; the TCRdb copy retains only in-frame clones and omits some. The data hold more than 150,000 clones, with 80% to 85% observed a single time. The source material was PBMCs. These receptors all stem from a boy between 10 and 17 years old in good health and CMV-seronegative. CDR3s include the opening cysteine and the closing phenylalanine or tryptophan. Clone size, where shown, is once, few, many, or a class for clones that have expanded.

j_call: TRBJ2-7
v_call: TRBV12-5
clone_size: .
cdr3_aa: CASGSPGTYEQYF

j_call: TRBJ1-1
v_call: TRBV14
clone_size: .
cdr3_aa: CASSVDRGWLIMNTEAFF

j_call: TRBJ2-3
v_call: TRBV12-5
clone_size: once
cdr3_aa: CASGGQLSTDTQYF

j_call: TRBJ1-4
v_call: TRBV5-6
clone_size: .
cdr3_aa: CASSLFRTEVTLFF

j_call: TRBJ2-1
v_call: TRBV6-4
clone_size: .
cdr3_aa: CASSIGTSGGSYNEQFF

j_call: TRBJ2-1
v_call: TRBV7-9
clone_size: .
cdr3_aa: CASSGHQGSSYNEQFF

j_call: TRBJ1-4
v_call: TRBV28
clone_size: .
cdr3_aa: CASRADPGQGALVWEKLFF

j_call: TRBJ1-4
v_call: TRBV5-1
clone_size: .
cdr3_aa: CASSLFPGENDQLFF

j_call: TRBJ2-1
v_call: TRBV9
clone_size: .
cdr3_aa: CASSGDRQLYNEQFF

j_call: TRBJ1-2
v_call: TRBV7-9
clone_size: once
cdr3_aa: CSSSFVGGNYYGYTF

j_call: TRBJ1-5
v_call: TRBV28
clone_size: .
cdr3_aa: CASRNDRGRGGNQPQHF

j_call: TRBJ2-3
v_call: TRBV28
clone_size: .
cdr3_aa: CASSFLGRLDTQYF

j_call: TRBJ1-4
v_call: TRBV7-8
clone_size: .
cdr3_aa: CASSPPRQHNEKLFF

j_call: TRBJ2-7
v_call: TRBV7-2
clone_size: .
cdr3_aa: CASSLFPRTTYEQYF

j_call: TRBJ2-7
v_call: TRBV19
clone_size: .
cdr3_aa: CASQASSSYEQYF

j_call: TRBJ1-2
v_call: TRBV12-5
clone_size: .
cdr3_aa: CASRQGAHYGYTF

j_call: TRBJ2-1
v_call: TRBV30
clone_size: once
cdr3_aa: CAWARERLGGNNEQFF

j_call: TRBJ2-1
v_call: TRBV5-5
clone_size: .
cdr3_aa: CASSLSRGGGYNEQFF

j_call: TRBJ1-1
v_call: TRBV9
clone_size: .
cdr3_aa: CASSVAEGTTEAFF

j_call: TRBJ2-5
v_call: TRBV19
clone_size: .
cdr3_aa: CASSITWRVVGETQYF

j_call: TRBJ1-3
v_call: TRBV2
clone_size: .
cdr3_aa: CASSEGDLRDTIYF

j_call: TRBJ1-1
v_call: TRBV5-5
clone_size: .
cdr3_aa: CASSLIRGNTEAFF

j_call: TRBJ1-6
v_call: TRBV4-3
clone_size: .
cdr3_aa: CASSLLDRGSDNSPLHF

j_call: TRBJ1-2
v_call: TRBV30
clone_size: .
cdr3_aa: CAWSARDRGVGYTF

j_call: TRBJ2-1
v_call: TRBV18
clone_size: .
cdr3_aa: CASSPALAGGLYNEQFF

j_call: TRBJ2-2
v_call: TRBV27
clone_size: .
cdr3_aa: CASRRLADTGELFF

j_call: TRBJ1-4
v_call: TRBV6-5
clone_size: .
cdr3_aa: CASSGQVNEKLFF

j_call: TRBJ1-6
v_call: TRBV20-1
clone_size: .
cdr3_aa: CSAGFNSPLHF

j_call: TRBJ2-3
v_call: TRBV5-1
clone_size: .
cdr3_aa: CASSFGGPGADTQYF

j_call: TRBJ2-5
v_call: TRBV19
clone_size: .
cdr3_aa: CASSIRTGGLQYF

j_call: TRBJ2-5
v_call: TRBV5-4
clone_size: .
cdr3_aa: CASSDPKETQYF

j_call: TRBJ1-1
v_call: TRBV9
clone_size: .
cdr3_aa: CASSVEGGDTEAFF

j_call: TRBJ1-2
v_call: TRBV6-6
clone_size: once
cdr3_aa: CASRVTWGLDYGYTF

j_call: .
v_call: TRBV27
clone_size: .
cdr3_aa: CASSGNSGVHEQYF

j_call: TRBJ2-5
v_call: TRBV11-2
clone_size: .
cdr3_aa: CASSLDRVAGEIKETQYF

j_call: TRBJ1-2
v_call: TRBV5-8
clone_size: once
cdr3_aa: CASSLGEGYTF

j_call: TRBJ2-3
v_call: TRBV7-9
clone_size: .
cdr3_aa: CASSLRKLAGGFTDTQYF

j_call: TRBJ1-2
v_call: TRBV10-3
clone_size: .
cdr3_aa: CAISGDRGFGYTF

j_call: TRBJ2-1
v_call: TRBV5-1
clone_size: few
cdr3_aa: CASSFEGDNEQFF

j_call: TRBJ2-2
v_call: TRBV10-3
clone_size: .
cdr3_aa: CAARRLAGGELFF

j_call: TRBJ1-1
v_call: TRBV6-6
clone_size: .
cdr3_aa: CASSYGSGRTEAFF

j_call: TRBJ1-4
v_call: TRBV4-1
clone_size: .
cdr3_aa: CASSQRDTDGKLFF

j_call: TRBJ2-1
v_call: TRBV27
clone_size: .
cdr3_aa: CASSLRGTSGTSYNEQFF

j_call: TRBJ2-1
v_call: TRBV6-1
clone_size: .
cdr3_aa: CASSEALGAGDYNEQFF

j_call: TRBJ2-7
v_call: TRBV13
clone_size: .
cdr3_aa: CASSLQGEQYF

j_call: TRBJ1-2
v_call: TRBV2
clone_size: .
cdr3_aa: CASRTVGYTF

j_call: TRBJ2-3
v_call: TRBV5-8
clone_size: .
cdr3_aa: CASVSGLAAGDTQYF

j_call: TRBJ2-7
v_call: TRBV29-1
clone_size: .
cdr3_aa: CSATPGFGEQYF

j_call: TRBJ2-2
v_call: TRBV5-1
clone_size: .
cdr3_aa: CASSFPRGSGTGELFF

j_call: TRBJ1-6
v_call: TRBV9
clone_size: .
cdr3_aa: CASSVFDRGDNSPLHF

j_call: TRBJ2-7
v_call: TRBV5-1
clone_size: .
cdr3_aa: CASSLNRGQASYEQYF

j_call: TRBJ2-4
v_call: TRBV10-2
clone_size: .
cdr3_aa: CASSRDLTADKNIQYF

j_call: TRBJ2-3
v_call: TRBV27
clone_size: .
cdr3_aa: CASSSYSGSGSDTQYF

j_call: TRBJ2-7
v_call: TRBV9
clone_size: .
cdr3_aa: CASSVSGTGWEQYF